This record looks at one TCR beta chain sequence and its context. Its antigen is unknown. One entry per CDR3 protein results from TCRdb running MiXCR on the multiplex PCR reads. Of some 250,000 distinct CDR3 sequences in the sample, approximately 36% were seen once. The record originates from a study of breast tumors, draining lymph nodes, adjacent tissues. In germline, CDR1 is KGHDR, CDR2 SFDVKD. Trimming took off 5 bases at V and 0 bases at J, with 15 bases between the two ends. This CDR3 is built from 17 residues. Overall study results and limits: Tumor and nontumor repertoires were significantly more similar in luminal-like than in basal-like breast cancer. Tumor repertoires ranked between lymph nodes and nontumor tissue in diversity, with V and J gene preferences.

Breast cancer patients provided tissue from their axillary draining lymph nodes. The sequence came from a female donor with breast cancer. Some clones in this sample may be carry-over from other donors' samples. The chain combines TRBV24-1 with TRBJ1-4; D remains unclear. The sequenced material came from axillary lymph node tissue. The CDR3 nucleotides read TGTGCCACCAGTGGGCCGGGTGGCACAGCAACTAATGAAAAACTGTTTTTT. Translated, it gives CATSGPGGTATNEKLFF.